This T cell receptor (beta chain) is from a study of identifying expanded T cells in peripheral blood. Germline V gene lookup returns CDR1 LGHNA and CDR2 YNFKEQ. The CDR3 is made up of 16 amino acids. The junction had 9 bases not matched to a gene; V was cut back by 1 base and J by 7 bases. Data came from immunoSEQ multiplex PCR; TCRdb stores just in-frame clones and leaves some out. The data contain about 58,000 clones, around four fifths of them singletons. This TCR was sampled from a person aged 18 to 75 in good health. The chain combines TRBV4-2 with TRBJ2-7, with TRBD2 identical over 11 bases. The sequencing input was blood. The CDR3 is CASSQVPLAGVKEQYF. CDR3 coding DNA: TGTGCCAGCAGCCAAGTCCCACTAGCGGGAGTGAAGGAGCAGTACTTC.